The rows below give T cell receptor beta chains drawn from one sample of a study of Ad26.COV2.S vaccination and SARS-CoV-2 variants. The repertoire was sequenced with immunoSEQ multiplex PCR; TCRdb's copy has only in-frame clones and lacks some. The profile shows about 350,000 clones, about 87% of them singletons. The material sequenced was peripheral blood, taken in a trial of Ad26.COV2.S vaccine versus placebo. The receptors shown here come from a person aged 18 to 65 who received the Ad26.COV2.S COVID-19 vaccine or a placebo. The CDR3 runs from the conserved cysteine through the conserved F or W. D genes are given only for firm matches. Size is omitted from some rows. Given values are once, few, many or a class for expanded clones.

V gene: TRBV4-1; D gene: NA; clone size: once; J gene: TRBJ2-2; CDR3 DNA: TGCGCCAGCAGTAGAGACACCACCGGGGAGCTGTTTTTT; CDR3 protein: CASSRDTTGELFF
V gene: TRBV28; D gene: NA; clone size: few; J gene: TRBJ1-5; CDR3 DNA: TGTGCCAGCAGCCTCTGGGGGTCCAATCAGCCCCAGCATTTT; CDR3 protein: CASSLWGSNQPQHF
V gene: TRBV7-9; D gene: NA; clone size: NA; J gene: TRBJ1-1; CDR3 DNA: TGTGCCAGCAGCTTGAACACTGAAGCTTTCTTT; CDR3 protein: CASSLNTEAFF
V gene: TRBV5-4; D gene: NA; clone size: NA; J gene: TRBJ2-7; CDR3 DNA: TGTGCCAGCAGCTTGTCGCAGGGGTATTCTGGCGAGCAGTACTTC; CDR3 protein: CASSLSQGYSGEQYF
V gene: TRBV6-5; D gene: NA; clone size: NA; J gene: TRBJ2-7; CDR3 DNA: TGTGCCAGCAGCCACCGGCCAGTGGGCTACGAGCAGTACTTC; CDR3 protein: CASSHRPVGYEQYF
V gene: TRBV19; D gene: NA; clone size: NA; J gene: TRBJ1-6; CDR3 DNA: TGTGCCAGTAGTATAGAAGCAGGAACACATATCAATTCACCCCTCCACTTT; CDR3 protein: CASSIEAGTHINSPLHF
V gene: TRBV7-3; D gene: NA; clone size: NA; J gene: TRBJ1-2; CDR3 DNA: TGTGCCAGCAGCCCCTTGGGGGGAGGCATCGGCTACACCTTC; CDR3 protein: CASSPLGGGIGYTF
V gene: TRBV7-9; D gene: NA; clone size: NA; J gene: TRBJ1-2; CDR3 DNA: TGTGCCAGCAGCTTAATAGGAATGAACTATGGCTACACCTTC; CDR3 protein: CASSLIGMNYGYTF
V gene: TRBV2; D gene: NA; clone size: NA; J gene: TRBJ1-3; CDR3 DNA: TGTGCCAGCAGCCCTCAAGGGGGAAACACCATATATTTT; CDR3 protein: CASSPQGGNTIYF
V gene: TRBV2; D gene: NA; clone size: NA; J gene: TRBJ2-1; CDR3 DNA: TGTGCCAGCAGTGTTGCAGGGACCTCCTACAATGAGCAGTTCTTC; CDR3 protein: CASSVAGTSYNEQFF
V gene: TRBV7-2; D gene: TRBD1; clone size: NA; J gene: TRBJ1-1; CDR3 DNA: TGTGCCAGCAGCACAGGACAGGGGGGGAGCACTGAAGCTTTCTTT; CDR3 protein: CASSTGQGGSTEAFF
V gene: TRBV4-1; D gene: NA; clone size: NA; J gene: TRBJ2-2; CDR3 DNA: TGCGCCAGCAGCCAAGTAGAGGGGAACACCGGGGAGCTGTTTTTT; CDR3 protein: CASSQVEGNTGELFF
V gene: TRBV15; D gene: NA; clone size: NA; J gene: TRBJ2-7; CDR3 DNA: TGTGCCACCAGCTCCCGGCGAGGAGGAGCCTACGAGCAGTACTTC; CDR3 protein: CATSSRRGGAYEQYF
V gene: TRBV5-1; D gene: TRBD1; clone size: few; J gene: TRBJ2-7; CDR3 DNA: TGCGCCAGCAGCTTGGAGGGACAGACCTACGAGCAGTACTTC; CDR3 protein: CASSLEGQTYEQYF
V gene: TRBV3-1/TRBV3-2; D gene: NA; clone size: NA; J gene: TRBJ2-2; CDR3 DNA: TGTGCCAGCAGCCAGCTCGGGGAGCTGTTTTTT; CDR3 protein: CASSQLGELFF
V gene: TRBV19; D gene: TRBD1; clone size: NA; J gene: TRBJ2-7; CDR3 DNA: TGTGCCAGTAGTATAGATGGGGGACAGAACTACGAGCAGTACTTC; CDR3 protein: CASSIDGGQNYEQYF
V gene: TRBV6-5; D gene: NA; clone size: NA; J gene: TRBJ2-7; CDR3 DNA: TGTGCCAGCAGTTATGGTGACTGGACCTACGAGCAGTACTTC; CDR3 protein: CASSYGDWTYEQYF
V gene: TRBV13; D gene: TRBD1; clone size: NA; J gene: TRBJ1-2; CDR3 DNA: TGTGCCAGCAGCATGGGCAGGGGGCAGAATGGCTACACCTTC; CDR3 protein: CASSMGRGQNGYTF
V gene: TRBV6-2/TRBV6-3; D gene: NA; clone size: NA; J gene: TRBJ2-7; CDR3 DNA: TGTGCCAGCAGTTACGGGGCTAGCGCCAGCCCCTCCTACGAGCAGTACTTC; CDR3 protein: CASSYGASASPSYEQYF
V gene: TRBV27; D gene: NA; clone size: NA; J gene: TRBJ2-3; CDR3 DNA: TGTGCCAGCAGTTTTACCCGTGGTTACACAGATACGCAGTATTTT; CDR3 protein: CASSFTRGYTDTQYF
V gene: TRBV5-1; D gene: NA; clone size: once; J gene: TRBJ1-1; CDR3 DNA: TGCGCCAGCAGCTTGGGACCGGGGTGGACTGAAGCTTTCTTT; CDR3 protein: CASSLGPGWTEAFF
V gene: TRBV14; D gene: TRBD1; clone size: NA; J gene: TRBJ2-7; CDR3 DNA: TGTGCCAGCAGCCCCTTAACCGGGACAGGGTTGGGCGAGCAGTACTTC; CDR3 protein: CASSPLTGTGLGEQYF
V gene: TRBV7-9; D gene: NA; clone size: NA; J gene: TRBJ2-4; CDR3 DNA: TGTGCCAGCAGTCTTAGTTTACTGGGGAGCAAAAACATTCAGTACTTC; CDR3 protein: CASSLSLLGSKNIQYF
V gene: TRBV6-5; D gene: NA; clone size: once; J gene: TRBJ2-1; CDR3 DNA: TGTGCCAGCAGTTCCGACGGGGTAGGCTCCTACAATGAGCAGTTCTTC; CDR3 protein: CASSSDGVGSYNEQFF
V gene: TRBV4-3; D gene: NA; clone size: NA; J gene: TRBJ1-1; CDR3 DNA: TGCGCCAGCAGCCCCAGGGCGGGGACCCTCCCAGCTTTCTTT; CDR3 protein: CASSPRAGTLPAFF
V gene: TRBV25-1; D gene: TRBD1; clone size: NA; J gene: TRBJ2-1; CDR3 DNA: TGTGCCAGCAGTGAGTGGGACAGCCCTGAGCAGTTCTTC; CDR3 protein: CASSEWDSPEQFF
V gene: TRBV11-2; D gene: NA; clone size: few; J gene: TRBJ1-1; CDR3 DNA: TGTGCCAGCAGCTTAGTACTAAACGATAGGTCTGAAGCTTTCTTT; CDR3 protein: CASSLVLNDRSEAFF
V gene: TRBV5-4; D gene: TRBD1; clone size: NA; J gene: TRBJ1-5; CDR3 DNA: TGTGCCAGCAGCCCTGACAGGGCCAATCAGCCCCAGCATTTT; CDR3 protein: CASSPDRANQPQHF
V gene: TRBV7-3; D gene: NA; clone size: NA; J gene: TRBJ2-5; CDR3 DNA: TGTGCCAGCAGCTTAAGCCCTCTGACAGGCGGCGAGACCCAGTACTTC; CDR3 protein: CASSLSPLTGGETQYF
V gene: TRBV29-1; D gene: NA; clone size: NA; J gene: TRBJ1-2; CDR3 DNA: TGCAGCGTTGATGGGGGGTCCTATGGCTACACCTTC; CDR3 protein: CSVDGGSYGYTF
V gene: TRBV19; D gene: NA; clone size: NA; J gene: TRBJ2-7; CDR3 DNA: TGTGCCAGTAGTACCACCCGCTCCTACGAGCAGTACTTC; CDR3 protein: CASSTTRSYEQYF
V gene: TRBV4-1; D gene: TRBD2; clone size: few; J gene: TRBJ2-5; CDR3 DNA: TGCGCCAGCAGCCCTAGCGGGACCCAAGAGACCCAGTACTTC; CDR3 protein: CASSPSGTQETQYF